The 27 T cell receptor beta chains below come from one sample, sequenced in a study of early T cells in non-severe SARS-CoV-2 infection. TCRdb ran MiXCR on the 5' RACE reads and lists one entry per CDR3 protein. Altogether 30,000 to 45,000 distinct CDR3 sequences are present, less than 7% being singletons, with the ten largest covering more than 3.5%. The material was whole blood, obtained at baseline. All receptors come from an adult who was a healthcare worker with PCR-confirmed SARS-CoV-2 infection or an uninfected control (not recorded which).

This clonotype was seen more than once but under ten times. The chain uses TRBV5-1 and TRBJ2-2; 9 bases match TRBD1. This CDR3 has 15 amino acids. The ends lost 4 bases at V and 1 base at J; junction bases unmatched: 2. Germline V gene data show CDR1 as SGHRS and CDR2 as YFSETQ. The CDR3 region is CASSQDRGNTGELFF. DNA of the CDR3: TGCGCCAGCAGCCAGGACAGGGGGAACACCGGGGAGCTGTTTTTT.

Ten or more counts support this clonotype. The V call is TRBV30, the J call TRBJ2-7, with 13 bases lining up with TRBD2. The CDR3 runs to 15 residues. The germline gives CDR1 GTSNPN, CDR2 SVGIG (reference sequence). With V trimmed by 7 bases and J by 6 bases, 12 bases remained unmatched. CDR3 DNA: TGTGCCTCGAAGGGACTAGCGGGGCTAAAGCTCGAGCAGTACTTC. Protein product: CASKGLAGLKLEQYF.

This clonotype was picked up many times. The chain joins TRBV29-1 to TRBJ1-1, with a possible D match to TRBD1 (5 bases). CDR3 size: 12 residues. CDR1 is SQVTM and CDR2 is ANQGSEA in the germline V gene. Trimming cost V 4 bases and J 3 bases, with 9 bases left between them. CDR3 DNA: TGCAGCGTTGCTTCAGGGTACACTGAAGCTTTCTTT. It specifies CSVASGYTEAFF.

This clonotype was detected many times. This chain links TRBV7-6 with TRBJ2-2; D remains ambiguous. The CDR3 is made up of 13 amino acids. The V gene lost 6 bases and the J gene lost 7 bases, with 12 bases spanning the gap. CDR1 and CDR2 (germline): SGHVS, FNYEAQ. The CDR3 sequence: CASRPFRDGELFF. CDR3 nucleotide sequence: TGTGCCAGCAGACCTTTTAGGGACGGGGAGCTGTTTTTT.

This clonotype was recorded many times. V and J are TRBV6-1 and TRBJ1-5, with D maybe TRBD1 (5 bases). V gave up 2 bases and J gave up 7 bases, with 15 bases separating them. The CDR3 length is 15 residues. Germline V lookup: CDR1 MNHNS, CDR2 SASEGT. The CDR3 is CASSEMGRAGQPQHF. The CDR3 DNA is TGTGCCAGCAGTGAAATGGGCAGGGCAGGCCAGCCCCAGCATTTT.

The V call is TRBV12-3 or TRBV12-4, the J call TRBJ2-7; TRBD2 matches at 8 bases. The CDR3 sequence is 17 residues long. J lost 3 bases, V lost 6 bases, and 16 bases had no gene match. The CDR3 loop is CASSRRGMAGGLYEQYF. The CDR3 DNA is TGTGCCAGCAGCCGCAGGGGAATGGCGGGGGGACTCTACGAGCAGTACTTC.

This clonotype was picked up many times. This chain joins TRBV29-1 and TRBJ1-1; a weak D match, TRBD1 (5 bases). Germline assignment: CDR1 SQVTM and CDR2 ANQGSEA. The CDR3 spans 12 residues. The CDR3 protein is CAGRALPLEAFF. DNA for the CDR3: TGCGCCGGCAGGGCTCTCCCTCTGGAAGCTTTCTTT. The full variable domain, in which reference TRBV29-1 and TRBJ1-1 provide the parts outside the CDR3, is SAVISQKPSRDICQRGTSLTIQCQVDSQVTMMFWYRQQPGQSLTLIATANQGSEATYESGFVIDKFPISRPNLTFSTLTVSNMSPEDSSIYLCAGRALPLEAFFGQGTRLTVV.

The rearrangement joins TRBV19 to TRBJ1-5; 7 bases map to TRBD1. The CDR3 covers 15 residues. Germline-derived CDR1 and CDR2 are LNHDA and SQIVND (reference sequence). The junction had 14 bases not matched to a gene; V was cut back by 6 bases and J by 9 bases. CDR3 amino acids: CASREQGRGSGPQHF. CDR3 DNA: TGTGCCAGTAGGGAACAGGGGAGGGGCAGTGGGCCCCAGCATTTT.

This clonotype was counted ten times or more. This rearrangement joins TRBV3-1 to TRBJ2-1; the D is unclear. The CDR3 totals 11 residues. V lost 3 bases, J lost 8 bases, and 5 bases lay in between. Germline V CDR1 and CDR2: LGHDT, YNNKEL (reference sequence). The CDR3 sequence: CASSQKDEQFF. CDR3 nucleotide sequence: TGTGCCAGCAGCCAGAAGGATGAGCAGTTCTTC.

This clonotype was detected ten times or more. J is TRBJ1-1 and V is TRBV6-2 or TRBV6-3, with a tentative D call TRBD1 (6 bases). The CDR3 totals 14 residues. Germline V gives CDR1 MNHEY, CDR2 SVGEGT. V lost 7 bases to trimming and J lost 10 bases, with 22 bases between them. CDR3 nucleotide sequence: TGTGCCAGCACTCGGTCGGGGGCCGAGGTTTTAGCTTTCTTT. Translating it yields CASTRSGAEVLAFF.

This clonotype has a count of ten or more. The chain carries TRBV12-3 or TRBV12-4 and TRBJ2-2; D may be TRBD1 (5 bases). This CDR3 has 16 residues. V was shortened by 3 bases and J by 4 bases, with 15 bases between the two germline ends. Written as DNA, the CDR3 is TGTGCCAGCAGTTTTAAGGCAGGGTCCCGCACCGGGGAGCTGTTTTTT. Amino acid sequence: CASSFKAGSRTGELFF.

The gene calls are TRBV10-2 and TRBJ2-5, with TRBD1 matching 7 bases. CDR1 and CDR2 (germline): WSHSY, SAAADI. Trimming at V came to 8 bases and at J to 5 bases, leaving 11 bases not matched to a gene. The CDR3 consists of 14 residues. CDR3: CASAFDRVQETQYF. The CDR3 region has the DNA TGCGCCAGCGCGTTCGACAGGGTCCAGGAGACCCAGTACTTC.

As to this clonotype: This may be a read error, as it is one base from a much larger clone. This chain uses TRBV7-6 with TRBJ2-7; D is perhaps TRBD1 (6 bases). The CDR3 contains 14 residues. V lost 6 bases and J lost 3, with 15 bases in between. Per the germline V gene, CDR1 is SGHVS and CDR2 is FNYEAQ. CDR3 in amino acids: CASSSHSGDYEQYF. The CDR3 coding sequence is TGTGCCAGCAGTTCCCATTCAGGGGACTACGAGCAGTACTTC.

The CDR3: CSASVRYWWESTYNEQFF. The DNA for the CDR3 is TGCAGTGCTAGCGTGCGGTATTGGTGGGAATCTACTTACAATGAGCAGTTCTTC. The gene calls are TRBV20-1 and TRBJ2-1; no clear D gene. The germline gives CDR1 DFQATT, CDR2 SNEGSKA (reference sequence). CDR3 length: 18 amino acids. V lost 3 bases, J lost 4 bases, and 25 bases lay in between.

Comments on this clonotype: A much larger clone is a single base away; this may be a read error. This chain connects TRBV11-2 to TRBJ2-4; 9 bases align to TRBD2. CDR1 is SGHAT, CDR2 FQNNGV, per germline. CDR3 length: 15 amino acids. The CDR3 bases are TGTACCAGCAGCCCCCGGCGGGAGGGAGGGGACATTCAGTACTTC. This codes for CTSSPRREGGDIQYF.

Comments on this clonotype: Since a much larger clone is just one base distant, this may be a read error. The chain uses TRBV4-1 and TRBJ2-2; D is possibly TRBD2 (5 bases). This CDR3 contains 15 residues. Per germline, CDR1 MGHRA and CDR2 YSYEKL. The V gene lost 5 bases and the J gene lost 0 bases, with 10 bases spanning the gap. The CDR3 loop reads CASSSRGPNTGELFF. The CDR3 region has the DNA TGCGCCAGCAGCTCTCGGGGTCCGAACACCGGGGAGCTGTTTTTT.

This clonotype was seen repeatedly, ten times or more. The V and J genes are TRBV7-8 and TRBJ2-3; a weak D match, TRBD1 (6 bases). This CDR3 is 13 amino acids long. Trimming shortened V by 6 bases and J by 10 bases, and 17 bases separated the two germline ends. Germline-derived CDR1 and CDR2 are SGHVS and FQNEAQ. CDR3 DNA: TGTGCCAGCAGGCCGAGGGGGACGGTCTCGCAGTATTTT. This codes for CASRPRGTVSQYF.

This clonotype came up many times. The CDR3 here is CASSLRPSNEKLFF. DNA of the CDR3: TGTGCCAGCAGCTTAAGGCCTTCAAATGAAAAACTGTTTTTT. The chain combines TRBV7-7 with TRBJ1-4; D gene uncertain. V was shortened by 2 bases and J by 5 bases, with 9 bases between the two germline ends. The CDR3 loop spans 14 amino acids. Germline assignment: CDR1 SSHAT and CDR2 FNYEAQ (reference sequence).

This clonotype was observed a few times. The chain joins TRBV5-1 to TRBJ2-7, with D unclear. With 0 bases removed from V and 3 bases from J, the gap between germline ends came to 10 bases. Germline assignment: CDR1 SGHRS and CDR2 YFSETQ. This CDR3 has 14 amino acids. The CDR3 DNA is TGCGCCAGCAGCTTGGTTTCAGTTTTCTACGAGCAGTACTTC. Amino acid sequence: CASSLVSVFYEQYF. Full variable domain (rest looked up from reference TRBV5-1 and TRBJ2-7): KAGVTQTPRYLIKTRGQQVTLSCSPISGHRSVSWYQQTPGQGLQFLFEYFSETQRNKGNFPGRFSGRQFSNSRSEMNVSTLELGDSALYLCASSLVSVFYEQYFGPGTRLTVT.

This clonotype was counted at least ten times. The chain recombines TRBV9 with TRBJ2-3; the match to TRBD2 covers 8 bases. V was clipped by 3 bases and J by 5 bases; unmatched bases: 8. Germline V lookup: CDR1 SGDLS, CDR2 YYNGEE. The CDR3 has 15 amino acids. In DNA, the CDR3 is TGTGCCAGCAGCGGATCCGGGGGGGCGCTAGATACGCAGTATTTT. As protein: CASSGSGGALDTQYF.

This clonotype was seen repeatedly, ten times or more. The rearrangement joins TRBV20-1 to TRBJ1-5, with a possible D match to TRBD1 (5 bases). The germline V gene encodes CDR1 DFQATT and CDR2 SNEGSKA (reference sequence). V lost 0 bases, J lost 1 base, and 16 bases lay in between. The CDR3 is 17 amino acids. The CDR3 loop reads CSARDWGRGKSNQPQHF. The CDR3, as DNA: TGCAGTGCTAGAGATTGGGGACGGGGTAAGAGCAATCAGCCCCAGCATTTT.

There are many counts of this clonotype. The chain is built from TRBV25-1 and TRBJ1-3; 8 bases fit TRBD1. Per germline, CDR1 MGHDK and CDR2 SYGVNS. Trimming took 1 base from V and 11 from J; bases not matched to a gene: 4. There are 13 residues in the CDR3. The CDR3 reads CASSEFTGGPIYF. The CDR3 region has the DNA TGTGCCAGCAGTGAATTTACAGGGGGACCCATATATTTT.

This clonotype was detected a few times. The chain joins TRBV12-3 or TRBV12-4 to TRBJ1-1, with D unclear. The CDR3 spans 13 residues. With 6 bases removed from V and 5 bases from J, the gap between germline ends came to 13 bases. CDR3 loop: CASSIKGYTEAFF. The CDR3 DNA sequence: TGTGCCAGCAGCATTAAGGGATATACTGAAGCTTTCTTT.

This clonotype was seen ten or more times. This chain uses TRBV7-2 with TRBJ1-2; D might be TRBD1 (6 bases). There are 14 residues in the CDR3. CDR1 SGHTA and CDR2 FQGNSA come from the germline V gene. V was shortened by 5 bases and J by 0 bases, with 10 bases between the two germline ends. The CDR3, as DNA: TGTGCCAGCAGCCGATGGGACACTAACTATGGCTACACCTTC. Translated, it gives CASSRWDTNYGYTF.

This clonotype came up many times. The rearrangement joins TRBV5-1 to TRBJ2-5, with no clear D. The CDR3 runs 13 residues. Deletions cut 2 bases from V and 0 bases from J, with 5 bases between. In germline, CDR1 is SGHRS, CDR2 YFSETQ. The CDR3 reads CASSFADQETQYF. CDR3 DNA sequence: TGCGCCAGCAGCTTTGCGGACCAAGAGACCCAGTACTTC.

This clonotype was seen many times. The CDR3 coding sequence is TGTGCCAGCAGCCTTGGAGGGGTAGGAGACGCATACAGACAAGAGACCCAGTACTTC. It is translated as CASSLGGVGDAYRQETQYF. This rearrangement joins TRBV7-2 to TRBJ2-5; perhaps TRBD2 as D (6 bases). V was cut by 5 bases and J by 2 bases, with 27 bases left in between. The germline gives CDR1 SGHTA, CDR2 FQGNSA. This CDR3 region has 19 residues.

This clonotype has a count of ten or more. The chain is built from TRBV4-1 and TRBJ2-3; the match to TRBD2 covers 13 bases. Unmatched junction bases numbered 5, after V lost 2 bases and J lost 6 bases. The length of the CDR3 is 16 residues. Germline lookup yields CDR1 MGHRA and CDR2 YSYEKL. The CDR3 sequence is CASSQREGLAGDTQYF. CDR3 in DNA: TGCGCCAGCAGCCAACGGGAGGGACTAGCGGGGGATACGCAGTATTTT.